Listed here is a single T cell receptor (beta chain). Antigen specificity is unknown. This record belongs to a study of CD8 T cells in Susac syndrome. Study outcomes and limitations: As the study acknowledged, the number of individuals in its TCR sequencing and HLA analysis was relatively small.

cDNA came from roughly 0.53 to 1 ug RNA primed by random hexamers. The authors amplified TCR beta CDR3 across 54 Vbeta and 13 Jbeta using immunoSEQ multiplex PCR. TCRdb fed the immunoSEQ multiplex PCR reads into MiXCR, producing one record per CDR3 protein. The sample comprises under 350,000 distinct CDR3 sequences, about 90% of which are singletons, and over 0.065% rests with the top ten. Sequenced sample: CD4+ T cells from PBMCs. This receptor was obtained from a human donor with multiple sclerosis.

In nucleotides, the CDR3 is TGTGCCAGCAGCCAACGCCTCTATGGCTACACCTTC. It is translated as CASSQRLYGYTF. The chain carries TRBV3-1 and TRBJ1-2; D not resolved. Trimming cost V 2 bases and J 4 bases, with 5 bases left between them. The CDR3 runs 12 residues. The germline V gene encodes CDR1 LGHDT and CDR2 YNNKEL (reference sequence).